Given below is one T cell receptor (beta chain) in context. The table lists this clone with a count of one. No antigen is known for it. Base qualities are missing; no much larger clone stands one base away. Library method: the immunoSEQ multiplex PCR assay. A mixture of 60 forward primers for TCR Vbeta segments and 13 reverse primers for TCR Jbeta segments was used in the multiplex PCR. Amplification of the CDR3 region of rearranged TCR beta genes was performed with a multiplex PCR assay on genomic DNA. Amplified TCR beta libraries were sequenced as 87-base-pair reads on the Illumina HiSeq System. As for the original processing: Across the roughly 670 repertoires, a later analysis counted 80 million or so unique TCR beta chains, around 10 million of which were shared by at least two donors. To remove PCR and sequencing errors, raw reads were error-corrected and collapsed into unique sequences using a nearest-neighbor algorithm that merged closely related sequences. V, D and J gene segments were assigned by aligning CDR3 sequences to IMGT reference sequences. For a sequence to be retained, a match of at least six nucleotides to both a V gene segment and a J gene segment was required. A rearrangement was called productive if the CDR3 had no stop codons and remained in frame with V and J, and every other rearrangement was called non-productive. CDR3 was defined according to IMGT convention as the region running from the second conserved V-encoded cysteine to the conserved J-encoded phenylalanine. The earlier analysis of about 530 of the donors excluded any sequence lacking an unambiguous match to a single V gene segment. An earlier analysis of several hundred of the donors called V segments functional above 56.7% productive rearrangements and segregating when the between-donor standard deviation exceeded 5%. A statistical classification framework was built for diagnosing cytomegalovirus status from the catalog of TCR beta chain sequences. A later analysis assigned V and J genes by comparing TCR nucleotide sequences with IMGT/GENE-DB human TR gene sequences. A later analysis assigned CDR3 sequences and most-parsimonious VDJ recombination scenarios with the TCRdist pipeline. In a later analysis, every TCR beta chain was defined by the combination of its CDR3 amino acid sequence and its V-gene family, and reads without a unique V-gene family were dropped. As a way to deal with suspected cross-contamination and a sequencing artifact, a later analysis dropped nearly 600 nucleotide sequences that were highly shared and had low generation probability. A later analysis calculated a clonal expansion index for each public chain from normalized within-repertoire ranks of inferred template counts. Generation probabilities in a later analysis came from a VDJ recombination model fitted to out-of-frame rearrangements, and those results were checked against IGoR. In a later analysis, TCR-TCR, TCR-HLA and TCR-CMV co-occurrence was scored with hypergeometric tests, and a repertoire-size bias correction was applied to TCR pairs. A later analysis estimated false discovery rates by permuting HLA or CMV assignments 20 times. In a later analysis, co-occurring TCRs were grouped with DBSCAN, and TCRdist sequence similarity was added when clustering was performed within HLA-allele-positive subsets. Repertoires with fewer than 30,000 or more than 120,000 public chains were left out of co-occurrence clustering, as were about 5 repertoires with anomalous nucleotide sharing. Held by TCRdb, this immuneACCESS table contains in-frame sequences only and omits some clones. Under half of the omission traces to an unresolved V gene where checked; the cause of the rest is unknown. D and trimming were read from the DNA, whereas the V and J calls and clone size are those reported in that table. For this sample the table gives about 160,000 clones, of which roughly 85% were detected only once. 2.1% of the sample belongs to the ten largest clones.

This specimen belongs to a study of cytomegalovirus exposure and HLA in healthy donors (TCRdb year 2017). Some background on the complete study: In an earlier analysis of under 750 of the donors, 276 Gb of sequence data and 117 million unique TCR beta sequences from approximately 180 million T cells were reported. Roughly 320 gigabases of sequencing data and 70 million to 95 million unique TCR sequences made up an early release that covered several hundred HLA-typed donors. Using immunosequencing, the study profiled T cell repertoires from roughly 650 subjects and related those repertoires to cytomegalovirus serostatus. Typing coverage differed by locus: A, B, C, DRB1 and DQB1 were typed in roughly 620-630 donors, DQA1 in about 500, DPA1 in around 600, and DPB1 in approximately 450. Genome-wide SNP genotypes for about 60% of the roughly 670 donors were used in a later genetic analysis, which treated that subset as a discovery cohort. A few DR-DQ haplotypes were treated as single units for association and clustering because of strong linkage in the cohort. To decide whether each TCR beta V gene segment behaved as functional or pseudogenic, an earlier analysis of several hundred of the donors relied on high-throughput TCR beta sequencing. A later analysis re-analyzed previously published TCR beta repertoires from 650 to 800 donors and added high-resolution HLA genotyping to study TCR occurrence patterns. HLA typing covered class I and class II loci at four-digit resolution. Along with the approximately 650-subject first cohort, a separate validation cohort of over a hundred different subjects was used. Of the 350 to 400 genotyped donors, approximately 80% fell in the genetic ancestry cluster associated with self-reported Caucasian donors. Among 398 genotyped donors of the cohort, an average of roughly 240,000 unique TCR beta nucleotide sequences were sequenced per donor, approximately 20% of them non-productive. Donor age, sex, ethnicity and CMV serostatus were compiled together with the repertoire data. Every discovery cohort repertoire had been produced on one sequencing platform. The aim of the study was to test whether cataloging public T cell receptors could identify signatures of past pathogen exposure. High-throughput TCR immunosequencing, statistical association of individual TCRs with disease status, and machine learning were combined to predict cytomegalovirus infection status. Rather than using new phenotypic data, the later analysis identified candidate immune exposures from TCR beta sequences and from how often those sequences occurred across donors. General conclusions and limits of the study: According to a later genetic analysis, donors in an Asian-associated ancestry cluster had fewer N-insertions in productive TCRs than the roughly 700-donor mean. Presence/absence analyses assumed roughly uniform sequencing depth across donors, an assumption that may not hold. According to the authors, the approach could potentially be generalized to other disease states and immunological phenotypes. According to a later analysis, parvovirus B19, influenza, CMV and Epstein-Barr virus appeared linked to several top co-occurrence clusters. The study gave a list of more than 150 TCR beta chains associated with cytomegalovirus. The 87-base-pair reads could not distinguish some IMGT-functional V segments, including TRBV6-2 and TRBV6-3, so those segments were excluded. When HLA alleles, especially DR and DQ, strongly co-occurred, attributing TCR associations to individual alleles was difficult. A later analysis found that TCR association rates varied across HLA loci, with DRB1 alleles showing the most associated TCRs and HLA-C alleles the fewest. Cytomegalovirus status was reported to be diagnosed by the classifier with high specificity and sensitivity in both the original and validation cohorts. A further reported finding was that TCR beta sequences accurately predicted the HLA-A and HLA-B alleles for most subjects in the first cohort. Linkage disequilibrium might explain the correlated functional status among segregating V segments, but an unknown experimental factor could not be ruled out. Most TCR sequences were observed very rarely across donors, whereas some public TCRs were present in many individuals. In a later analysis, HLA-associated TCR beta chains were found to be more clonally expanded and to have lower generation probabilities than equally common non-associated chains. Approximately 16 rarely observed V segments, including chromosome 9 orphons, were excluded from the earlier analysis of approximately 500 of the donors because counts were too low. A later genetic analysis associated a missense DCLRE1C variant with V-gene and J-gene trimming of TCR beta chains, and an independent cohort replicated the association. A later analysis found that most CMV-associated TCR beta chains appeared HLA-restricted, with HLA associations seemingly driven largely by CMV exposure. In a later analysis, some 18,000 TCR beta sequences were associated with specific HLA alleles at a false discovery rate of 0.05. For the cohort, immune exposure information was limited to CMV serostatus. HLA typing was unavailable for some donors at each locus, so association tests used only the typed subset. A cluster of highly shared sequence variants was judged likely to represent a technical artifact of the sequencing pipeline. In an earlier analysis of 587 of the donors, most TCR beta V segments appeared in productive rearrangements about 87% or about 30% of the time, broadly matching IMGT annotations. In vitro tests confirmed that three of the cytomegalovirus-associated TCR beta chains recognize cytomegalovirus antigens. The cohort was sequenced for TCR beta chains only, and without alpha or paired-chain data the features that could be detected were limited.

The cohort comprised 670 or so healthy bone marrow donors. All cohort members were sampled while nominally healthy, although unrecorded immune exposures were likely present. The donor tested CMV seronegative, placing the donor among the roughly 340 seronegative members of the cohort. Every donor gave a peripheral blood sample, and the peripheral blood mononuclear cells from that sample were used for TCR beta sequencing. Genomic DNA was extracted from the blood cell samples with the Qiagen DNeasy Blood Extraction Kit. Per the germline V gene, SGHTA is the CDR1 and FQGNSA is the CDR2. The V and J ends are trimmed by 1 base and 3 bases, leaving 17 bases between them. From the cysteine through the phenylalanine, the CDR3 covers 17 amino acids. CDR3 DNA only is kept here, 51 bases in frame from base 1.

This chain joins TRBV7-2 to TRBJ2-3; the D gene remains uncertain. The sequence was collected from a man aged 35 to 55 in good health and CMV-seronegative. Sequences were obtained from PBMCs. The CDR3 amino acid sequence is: CASSLGFRRVATDTQYF. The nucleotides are TGTGCCAGCAGCTTAGGGTTCCGGAGAGTTGCAACAGATACGCAGTATTTT.